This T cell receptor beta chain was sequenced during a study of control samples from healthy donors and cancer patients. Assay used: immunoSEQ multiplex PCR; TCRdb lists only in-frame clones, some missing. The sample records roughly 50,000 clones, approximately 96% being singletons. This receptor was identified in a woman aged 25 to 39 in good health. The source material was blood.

CDR3 sequence (DNA): TGTGCCAGCAGCTTACACGGGGCTAGTGATCACGAGCAGTACTTC. Amino acids: CASSLHGASDHEQYF. The chain carries TRBV13 and TRBJ2-7; either TRBD1 or TRBD2 may fit D (5 bases each). CDR3 size: 15 residues. The V end lost 2 bases, the J end lost 5 bases, and 16 bases lay between the germline ends. In germline, CDR1 is PRHDT, CDR2 FYEKMQ (reference sequence).